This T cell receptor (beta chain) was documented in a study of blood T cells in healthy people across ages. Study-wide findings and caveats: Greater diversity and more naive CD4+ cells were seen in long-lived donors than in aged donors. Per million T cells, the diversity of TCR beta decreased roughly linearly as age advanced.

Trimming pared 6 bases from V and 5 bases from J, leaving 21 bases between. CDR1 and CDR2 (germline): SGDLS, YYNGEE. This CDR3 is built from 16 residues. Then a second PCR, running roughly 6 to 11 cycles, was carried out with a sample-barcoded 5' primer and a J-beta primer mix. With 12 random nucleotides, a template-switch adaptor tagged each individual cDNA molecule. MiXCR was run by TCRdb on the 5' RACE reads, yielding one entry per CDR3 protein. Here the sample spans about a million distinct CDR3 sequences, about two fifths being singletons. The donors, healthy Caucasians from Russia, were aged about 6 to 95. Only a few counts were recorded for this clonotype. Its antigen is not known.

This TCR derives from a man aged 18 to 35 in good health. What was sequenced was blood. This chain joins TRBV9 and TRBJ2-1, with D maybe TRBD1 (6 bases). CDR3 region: CASTLTPGHSDNEQFF. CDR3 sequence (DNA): TGTGCCAGCACCCTAACTCCGGGACATTCCGACAATGAGCAGTTCTTC.